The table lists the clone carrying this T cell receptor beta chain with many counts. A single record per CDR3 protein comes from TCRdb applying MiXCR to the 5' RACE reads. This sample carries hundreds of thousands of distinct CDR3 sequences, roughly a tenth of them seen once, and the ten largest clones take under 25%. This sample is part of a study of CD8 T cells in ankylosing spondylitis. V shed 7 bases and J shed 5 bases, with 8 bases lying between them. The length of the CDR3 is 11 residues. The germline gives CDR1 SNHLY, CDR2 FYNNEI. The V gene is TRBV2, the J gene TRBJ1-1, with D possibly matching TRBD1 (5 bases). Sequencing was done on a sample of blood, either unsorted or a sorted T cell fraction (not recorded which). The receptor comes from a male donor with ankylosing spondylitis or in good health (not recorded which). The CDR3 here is CASTGTTEAFF. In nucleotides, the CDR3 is TGTGCCAGCACCGGGACTACTGAAGCTTTCTTT.